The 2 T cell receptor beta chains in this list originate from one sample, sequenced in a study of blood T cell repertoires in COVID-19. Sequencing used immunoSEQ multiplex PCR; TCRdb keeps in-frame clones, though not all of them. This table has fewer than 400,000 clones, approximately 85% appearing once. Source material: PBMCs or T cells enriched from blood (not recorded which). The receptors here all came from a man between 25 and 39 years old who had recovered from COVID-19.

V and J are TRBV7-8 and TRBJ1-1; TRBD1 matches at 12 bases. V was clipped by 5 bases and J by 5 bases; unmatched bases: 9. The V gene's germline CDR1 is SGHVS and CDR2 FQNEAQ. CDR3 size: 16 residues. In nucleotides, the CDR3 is TGTGCCAGCAGCCCGTCCGGGACAGGGGGCATGACTGAAGCTTTCTTT. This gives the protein CASSPSGTGGMTEAFF.

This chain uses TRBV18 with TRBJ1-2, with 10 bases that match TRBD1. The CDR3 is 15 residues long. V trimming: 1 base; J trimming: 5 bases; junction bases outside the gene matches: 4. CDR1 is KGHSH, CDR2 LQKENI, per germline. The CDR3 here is CASSPRPDRGYGYTF. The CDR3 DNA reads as TGTGCCAGCTCACCACGCCCGGACAGGGGGTATGGCTACACCTTC.